These 29 T cell receptor beta chains came from one sample sequenced in a study of human T cells and chemical hapten exposure. TCRdb redid the calling of the RACE reads with MiXCR, one entry per CDR3 protein. The sample holds 120,000 to 150,000 distinct CDR3 sequences, about 12% seen once. Time point given: patch test 2, 6 weeks after DPC sensitization. Stated treatment: therapeutic diphenylcyclopropenone sensitization with weekly scalp DPC. The sample consisted of whole blood, taken in connection with sensitization to the hapten diphenylcyclopropenone (DPC). The source is a woman aged 50 to 60 with alopecia areata. Some clones in this sample may be carry-over from other donors' samples.

There are a few counts of this clonotype. The chain has TRBV29-1 and TRBJ1-3; unclear D gene. This CDR3 contains 14 residues. Trimming took off 4 bases at V and 0 bases at J, with 10 bases between the two ends. Germline loops: CDR1 SQVTM, CDR2 ANQGSEA. This CDR3 reads CSVVFGSSGNTIYF. CDR3 sequence (DNA): TGCAGCGTTGTCTTCGGGAGCTCTGGAAACACCATATATTTT.

This clonotype was counted between two and nine times. This chain connects TRBV6-5 to TRBJ2-5, with D possibly matching TRBD1 (6 bases). Germline-derived CDR1 and CDR2 are MNHEY and SVGAGI. The ends were cut back, 0 bases at V and 4 bases at J, with 12 bases in the middle. The CDR3 length is 15 residues. CDR3 loop: CASSYSRSGAETQYF. The CDR3 coding sequence is TGTGCCAGCAGTTACTCGAGATCAGGGGCAGAGACCCAGTACTTC.

There are many counts of this clonotype. The CDR3: CSASPGTGDNSPLHF. The CDR3 DNA follows: TGCAGTGCTTCCCCCGGGACGGGGGATAATTCACCCCTCCACTTT. The chain joins TRBV20-1 to TRBJ1-6; D possibly corresponds to TRBD1 (5 bases). Between the trimmed V and J ends, which lost 5 bases and 5 bases, there was a span of 16 bases. Looked up from germline, CDR1 is DFQATT and CDR2 is SNEGSKA (reference sequence). This CDR3 has 15 amino acids.

This clonotype was seen a handful of times. For the CDR3, the DNA is TGCAGTGCTAGAGTGGGCGGGACGTCTAACCACGAGCAGTACTTC. It is translated as CSARVGGTSNHEQYF. The J gene is TRBJ2-7, the V gene TRBV20-1; tentatively, D is TRBD2 (6 bases). V was cut by 1 base and J by 5 bases, with 18 bases left in between. CDR3 length equals 15 residues. Germline CDR1 reads DFQATT; CDR2 reads SNEGSKA (reference sequence).

J is TRBJ2-3 and V is TRBV7-8; tentatively, D is TRBD2 (6 bases). This CDR3 spans 14 amino acids. V was pared by 4 bases and J by 6 bases, with 14 bases between. CDR1 SGHVS and CDR2 FQNEAQ come from the germline V gene. The CDR3 is CASSYSGRGDTQYF. CDR3 bases: TGTGCCAGCAGCTATAGCGGACGGGGGGATACGCAGTATTTT.

The sample holds a few counts of this clonotype. The chain links TRBV12-3 or TRBV12-4 to TRBJ2-1, with TRBD2 matching over 8 bases. CDR3 size: 14 residues. V shed 6 bases and J 4 bases; nucleotides not matched to a gene: 5. This CDR3 reads CASSKRERYNEQFF. CDR3 DNA: TGTGCCAGCAGCAAGCGGGAGAGGTACAATGAGCAGTTCTTC.

This clonotype has a count of ten or more. This chain connects TRBV6-5 to TRBJ1-2; TRBD1 matches at 9 bases. Germline CDR1 reads MNHEY; CDR2 reads SVGAGI. This CDR3 region has 13 residues. J lost 4 bases, V lost 6 bases, and 3 bases had no gene match. The CDR3 DNA reads as TGTGCCAGCAGCCGGGACAGGGTCTATGGCTACACCTTC. This codes for CASSRDRVYGYTF.

The chain combines TRBV28 with TRBJ1-4; unclear D gene. V shed 1 base and J shed 0 bases, with 9 bases lying between them. The CDR3 covers 16 residues. Germline CDR1 is MDHEN and CDR2 is SYDVKM. In DNA, the CDR3 is TGTGCCAGCAGTTTATCCCCGGGCTCAACTAATGAAAAACTGTTTTTT. It encodes CASSLSPGSTNEKLFF.

The chain employs TRBV6-6 and TRBJ1-4; D is ambiguous. Deletions cut 2 bases from V and 0 bases from J, with 10 bases between. CDR1 and CDR2 (germline): MNHNY, SVGAGI (reference sequence). There are 16 residues in the CDR3. CDR3 nucleotides: TGTGCCAGCAGTTACGCTACCCCCGCAACTAATGAAAAACTGTTTTTT. Its protein product is CASSYATPATNEKLFF.

This clonotype was seen repeatedly, ten times or more. This chain links TRBV11-2 with TRBJ2-3; 9 bases align to TRBD2. The length of the CDR3 is 16 residues. Germline CDR1 is SGHAT and CDR2 is FQNNGV. J lost 0 bases, V lost 6 bases, and 7 bases had no gene match. The CDR3 is CASRWGLAGSTDTQYF. The CDR3, as DNA: TGTGCCAGCAGGTGGGGTCTAGCGGGAAGCACAGATACGCAGTATTTT.

In DNA, the CDR3 is TGCAGTGCTAGATCCCCCCGAACAGGGGGCCCTGAAGCTTTCTTT. Protein sequence: CSARSPRTGGPEAFF. J is TRBJ1-1 and V is TRBV20-1, with TRBD1 matching 9 bases. The CDR3 spans 15 residues. After removal of 2 bases from V and 6 bases from J, the junction contained 10 bases not matched to a gene. Germline CDR1 and CDR2: DFQATT and SNEGSKA (reference sequence).

This clonotype was found a few times. The rearrangement links TRBV25-1 to TRBJ2-3, with 9 bases identical to TRBD1. The CDR3 is made up of 15 amino acids. The germline CDR1 and CDR2 sequences are MGHDK and SYGVNS. Germline trimming cut 6 bases from V and 2 bases from J; bases unmatched to any gene: 6. The CDR3 DNA follows: TGTGCCAGCAGCCGAGGACAGGGGCCCACAGATACGCAGTATTTT. This translates into CASSRGQGPTDTQYF.

This clonotype was recorded a few times. This chain links TRBV28 with TRBJ2-2; TRBD2 aligns across 10 bases. V lost 6 bases and J lost 3; bases outside the gene matches: 16. The CDR3 has 19 residues. Germline lookup yields CDR1 MDHEN and CDR2 SYDVKM. The CDR3 DNA reads as TGTGCCAGCAGCCCGCGAGGGGCCGGGACTAGCGAATACACCGGGGAGCTGTTTTTT. The encoded protein is CASSPRGAGTSEYTGELFF.

The chain couples TRBV25-1 to TRBJ2-1; 7 nucleotides agree with TRBD2. The CDR3 spans 13 residues. Germline V gene lookup returns CDR1 MGHDK and CDR2 SYGVNS. V lost 5 bases to trimming and J lost 8 bases; unmatched junction nucleotides: 6. The CDR3 is CASSRTGGYEQFF. CDR3 nucleotides: TGTGCCAGCAGTCGTACGGGAGGTTATGAGCAGTTCTTC.

This clonotype was counted ten times or more. The rearrangement joins TRBV6-5 to TRBJ2-3, with 11 bases matching TRBD2. The CDR3 length is 15 residues. Per the germline V gene, CDR1 is MNHEY and CDR2 is SVGAGI. The trim removed 0 bases at V and 9 bases at J, leaving 5 bases unmatched. The CDR3 reads CASSYSTSGRGTQYF. DNA for the CDR3: TGTGCCAGCAGTTACTCAACTAGCGGGAGAGGCACGCAGTATTTT.

The chain combines TRBV12-3 or TRBV12-4 with TRBJ1-5, with TRBD1 as a possible D gene (5 bases). V lost 5 bases and J lost 1, with 9 bases in between. The CDR3 totals 14 residues. CDR3: CASSARDSNQPQHF. In nucleotides, the CDR3 is TGTGCCAGCAGTGCGAGGGACAGCAATCAGCCCCAGCATTTT.

This clonotype appeared many times. The chain couples TRBV20-1 to TRBJ2-2, with D hard to call. The V gene's germline CDR1 is DFQATT and CDR2 SNEGSKA (reference sequence). The V end lost 5 bases, the J end lost 3 bases, and 4 bases lay between the germline ends. The CDR3 is made up of 11 amino acids. CDR3 sequence: CSAGDTGELFF. The CDR3 coding sequence is TGCAGTGCTGGGGACACCGGGGAGCTGTTTTTT.

The table lists this clonotype with a few counts. The rearrangement links TRBV7-2 to TRBJ1-3, with D possibly being TRBD1 (5 bases). CDR1 SGHTA and CDR2 FQGNSA come from the germline V gene. V lost 3 bases, J lost 2 bases, and 8 bases lay in between. The CDR3 totals 14 residues. The CDR3 sequence is CASSFTQAGNTIYF. Written as DNA, the CDR3 is TGTGCCAGCAGCTTCACACAGGCTGGAAACACCATATATTTT.

This clonotype was counted once. The rearrangement uses TRBV7-2 and TRBJ2-2, with 13 bases fitting TRBD2. The germline V gene encodes CDR1 SGHTA and CDR2 FQGNSA. Trimming at V came to 5 bases and at J to 7 bases, leaving 4 bases not matched to a gene. This CDR3 comprises 15 residues. Written as DNA, the CDR3 is TGTGCCAGCAGCCCAGGACTAGCGGGAGTCGGGGAGCTGTTTTTT. This gives the protein CASSPGLAGVGELFF.

This clonotype was detected once. V gene TRBV12-2 combines with J gene TRBJ2-7. TRBV12-2 is listed as a pseudogene. This CDR3 region has 22 residues. In DNA form, the CDR3 reads TGTGCAAGTCGCTTAGCGTTATCGAACAGAGTCTTGATGCCCAACCTAGCCTACGAGCAGTACTTC. Its protein product is CASRLALSNRVLMPNLAYEQYF.

The chain has TRBV18 and TRBJ2-5; 9 bases match TRBD1. The V and J ends lost 5 bases and 2 bases, in that order; junction bases with no gene match: 3. The CDR3 covers 14 residues. From germline, CDR1 is KGHSH and CDR2 LQKENI. As DNA, the CDR3 is TGTGCCAGCTCAGTCGACAGGGGGCAAGAGACCCAGTACTTC. This encodes CASSVDRGQETQYF.

This clonotype was observed a few times. V is TRBV6-1 and J is TRBJ1-1, with a weak D call TRBD1 (5 bases). CDR1 and CDR2 (germline): MNHNS, SASEGT. The CDR3 runs 15 residues. With 1 base removed from V and 5 bases from J, the gap between germline ends came to 14 bases. The chain's CDR3 is CASSEDRQRVTEAFF. The CDR3 DNA reads as TGTGCCAGCAGTGAAGATAGACAGAGGGTGACTGAAGCTTTCTTT.

The table lists this clonotype with many counts. This chain links TRBV11-2 with TRBJ1-5, with TRBD1 matching 7 bases. CDR3 size: 13 residues. Germline CDR1 and CDR2: SGHAT and FQNNGV. The trim removed 5 bases at V and 7 bases at J, leaving 5 bases unmatched. The CDR3 reads CASSRDREQPQHF. DNA for the CDR3: TGTGCCAGCAGCCGCGACAGGGAGCAGCCCCAGCATTTT.

This clonotype was counted ten times or more. This sequence joins TRBV7-2 and TRBJ2-1, with 7 bases matching TRBD2. Per the germline V gene, CDR1 is SGHTA and CDR2 is FQGNSA. The J segment lost 1 base and the V segment lost 5 bases, leaving 2 bases of the junction unmatched. The CDR3 has 14 residues. CDR3 sequence reads: CASSPGGSYNEQFF. CDR3 coding DNA: TGTGCCAGCAGCCCGGGGGGTTCCTACAATGAGCAGTTCTTC. Together with reference TRBV7-2 and TRBJ2-1, the CDR3 gives the full variable domain: GAGVSQSPSNKVTEKGKDVELRCDPISGHTALYWYRQSLGQGLEFLIYFQGNSAPDKSGLPSDRFSAERTGGSVSTLTIQRTQQEDSAVYLCASSPGGSYNEQFFGPGTRLTVL.

The V gene is TRBV20-1, the J gene TRBJ2-3; D not certain. The CDR3 sequence is 13 residues long. The germline gives CDR1 DFQATT, CDR2 SNEGSKA (reference sequence). V lost 7 bases and J lost 0, with 11 bases in between. Written as DNA, the CDR3 is TGCAGTGAAACCGACTTGAGCACAGATACGCAGTATTTT. Translating it yields CSETDLSTDTQYF.

The CDR3 here is CASKQGASGSWTDTQYF. The CDR3 DNA reads TGTGCCAGCAAGCAAGGGGCTAGCGGGAGTTGGACAGATACGCAGTATTTT. The chain recombines TRBV27 with TRBJ2-3; 10 nucleotides line up with TRBD2. The germline gives CDR1 MNHEY, CDR2 SMNVEV (reference sequence). V shed 7 bases and J 3 bases; nucleotides not matched to a gene: 13. The CDR3 is 17 amino acids.

The chain combines TRBV28 with TRBJ2-1; TRBD1 agrees at 10 bases. CDR3 length: 16 amino acids. Germline lookup yields CDR1 MDHEN and CDR2 SYDVKM. Losses at the gene ends were 6 bases for V and 2 bases for J; bases not matched to a gene: 7. The CDR3 region has the DNA TGTGCCAGCAGACCTCCGACAGGGGGCGCCTACAATGAGCAGTTCTTC. The encoded protein is CASRPPTGGAYNEQFF.

The gene calls are TRBV30 and TRBJ2-1; 9 bases agree with TRBD2. V was pared by 0 bases and J by 9 bases, with 9 bases of the junction left unmatched. Germline lookup yields CDR1 GTSNPN and CDR2 SVGIG (reference sequence). The length of the CDR3 is 15 residues. The CDR3 DNA reads TGTGCCTGGAGTGTAGGTCTAGCGGGAAGTTCTGAGCAGTTCTTC. Translating it yields CAWSVGLAGSSEQFF.

This clonotype occurred many times. The gene calls are TRBV10-3 and TRBJ2-3, with TRBD1 matching over 9 bases. CDR3 length equals 15 residues. Per the germline V gene, CDR1 is ENHRY and CDR2 is SYGVKD. V shed 5 bases, J shed 5 bases, and the junction held 8 bases outside the gene matches. This CDR3 reads CAISSGTGSGDTQYF. CDR3 nucleotide sequence: TGTGCCATCAGTTCCGGGACAGGGTCTGGAGATACGCAGTATTTT.